The present TCR beta chain was sequenced within a study of cytomegalovirus exposure and HLA in healthy donors. Study observations and caveats: Among donors in an Asian-associated ancestry cluster, a later analysis reportedly found fewer N-insertions than the roughly 610-donor mean. Within a later analysis, the majority of CMV-associated TCR beta chains appeared HLA-restricted.

PCR involved 60 Vbeta and 13 Jbeta primers. Only in-frame clones appear in the TCRdb table, and some are missing; sequencing was by immunoSEQ multiplex PCR. The data contain about 150,000 clones, more than 80% of them seen just once; the ten biggest clones take up about 4.1%. A word on this clone: Its antigen is unknown.

Trimming removed 2 bases from V and 1 base from J, with 10 bases in between. This CDR3 has 14 amino acids. CDR1 is GTSNPN and CDR2 is SVGIG in the germline V gene (reference sequence). The origin of this receptor is a woman between 35 and 50 years old in good health and CMV-seropositive. The chain couples TRBV30 to TRBJ2-3, with D possibly being TRBD2 (5 bases). The sample taken for sequencing was PBMCs. CDR3 nucleotide sequence: TGTGCCTGGAGTCCTGGGAGTGGCACAGATACGCAGTATTTT. This sequence encodes CAWSPGSGTDTQYF.